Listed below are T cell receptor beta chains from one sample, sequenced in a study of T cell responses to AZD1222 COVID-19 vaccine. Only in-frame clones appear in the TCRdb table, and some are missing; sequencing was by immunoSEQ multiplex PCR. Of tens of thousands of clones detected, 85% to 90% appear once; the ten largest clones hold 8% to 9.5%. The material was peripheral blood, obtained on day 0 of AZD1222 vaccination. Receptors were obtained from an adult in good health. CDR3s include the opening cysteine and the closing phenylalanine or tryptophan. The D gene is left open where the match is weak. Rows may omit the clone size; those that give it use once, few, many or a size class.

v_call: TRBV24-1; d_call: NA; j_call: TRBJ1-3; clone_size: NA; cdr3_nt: TGTGCCACCAGTGACCCCCCGGACAGCCCCGGTGGAAACACCATATATTTT; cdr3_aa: CATSDPPDSPGGNTIYF
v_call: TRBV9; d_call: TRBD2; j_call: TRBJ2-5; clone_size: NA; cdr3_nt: TGTGCCAGCAGCCCCCCCCGGCGCGGGGGGGCCAGTGAGACCCAGTACTTC; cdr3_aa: CASSPPRRGGASETQYF
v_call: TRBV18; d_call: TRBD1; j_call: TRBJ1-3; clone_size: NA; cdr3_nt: TGTGCCAGCTCACCGCGGACAGGGAGCTCTGGAAACACCATATATTTT; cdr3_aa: CASSPRTGSSGNTIYF
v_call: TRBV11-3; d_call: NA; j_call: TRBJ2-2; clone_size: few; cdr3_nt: TGTGCCAGCAGCTTCAAAGAGGGCACCGGGGAGCTGTTTTTT; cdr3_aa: CASSFKEGTGELFF
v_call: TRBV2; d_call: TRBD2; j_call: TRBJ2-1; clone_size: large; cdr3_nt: TGTGCCAGCACCTACGGGGGGTCCTACAATGAGCAGTTCTTC; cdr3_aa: CASTYGGSYNEQFF
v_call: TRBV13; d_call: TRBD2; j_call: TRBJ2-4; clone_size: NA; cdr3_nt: TGTGCCAGCAGCCCATCGGGAGGGCGGGACATTCAGTACTTC; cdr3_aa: CASSPSGGRDIQYF
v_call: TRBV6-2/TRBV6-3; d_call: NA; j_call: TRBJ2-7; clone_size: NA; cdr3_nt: TGTGCCAGCAGTCCGAGGGGCTACGAGCAGTACTTC; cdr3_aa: CASSPRGYEQYF
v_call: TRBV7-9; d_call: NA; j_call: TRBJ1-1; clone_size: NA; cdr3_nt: TGTGCCAGCAGCTCTGGGAGTGGGTTTTACACTGAAGCTTTCTTT; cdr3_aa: CASSSGSGFYTEAFF
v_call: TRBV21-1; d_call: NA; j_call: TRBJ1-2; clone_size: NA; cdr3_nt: TGTGCCACCCACGACCCGACAGGGGGCGGCTATGGCTACACCTTC; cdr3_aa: CATHDPTGGGYGYTF
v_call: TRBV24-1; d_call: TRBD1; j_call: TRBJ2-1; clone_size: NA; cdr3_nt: TGTGCCACCAGTGATCCTAACAGGGGGGAGATCAATGAGCAGTTCTTC; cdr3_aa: CATSDPNRGEINEQFF
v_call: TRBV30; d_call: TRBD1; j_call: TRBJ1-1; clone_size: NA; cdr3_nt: TGTGCCTGGAGGGGACAGTTGAACACTGAAGCTTTCTTT; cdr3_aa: CAWRGQLNTEAFF
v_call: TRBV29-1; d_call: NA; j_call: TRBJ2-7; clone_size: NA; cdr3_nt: TGCAGCGTTGCCGGTAAATACGAGCAGTACTTC; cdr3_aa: CSVAGKYEQYF
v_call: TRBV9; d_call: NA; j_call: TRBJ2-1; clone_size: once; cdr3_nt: TGTGCCAGCAGCGTAGTCAACAATGAGCAGTTCTTC; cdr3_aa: CASSVVNNEQFF
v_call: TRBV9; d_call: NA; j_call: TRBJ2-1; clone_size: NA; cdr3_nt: TGTGCCAGCAGCGTAGATAACAGACTAACGGATGAGCAGTTCTTC; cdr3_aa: CASSVDNRLTDEQFF
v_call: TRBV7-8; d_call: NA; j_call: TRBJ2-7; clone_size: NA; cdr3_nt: TGTGCCAGCAGCTTAGGCTTGATAGGTACCTACGAGCAGTACTTC; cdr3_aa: CASSLGLIGTYEQYF
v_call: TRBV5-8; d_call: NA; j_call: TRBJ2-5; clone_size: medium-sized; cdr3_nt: TGTGCCAGCAGCTCCCCCTGGGGGGGGACAGCCCAAGAGACCCAGTACTTC; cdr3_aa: CASSSPWGGTAQETQYF
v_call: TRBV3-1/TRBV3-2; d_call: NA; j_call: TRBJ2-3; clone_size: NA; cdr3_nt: TGTGCCAGCAGCCAATTAGCGGATACGCAGTATTTT; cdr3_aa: CASSQLADTQYF
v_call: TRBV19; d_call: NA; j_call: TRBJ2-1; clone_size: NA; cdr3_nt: TGTGCCAGTAGTCCTCCACTGGGGCCGTTCCCACGGGGGCAGTTCTTC; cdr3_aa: CASSPPLGPFPRGQFF
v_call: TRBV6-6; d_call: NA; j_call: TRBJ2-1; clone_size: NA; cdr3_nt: TGTGCCAGCAGTGGAGGAAGCTACAATGAGCAGTTCTTC; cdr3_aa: CASSGGSYNEQFF
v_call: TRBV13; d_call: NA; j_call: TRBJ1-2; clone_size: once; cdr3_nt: TGTGCCAGCAGCTTAAGGTCATCTAACTATGGCTACACCTTC; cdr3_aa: CASSLRSSNYGYTF
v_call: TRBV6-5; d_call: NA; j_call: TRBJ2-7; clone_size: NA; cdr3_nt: TGTGCCAGCAGTACTCTGGACAATTACGAGCAGTACTTC; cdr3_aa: CASSTLDNYEQYF
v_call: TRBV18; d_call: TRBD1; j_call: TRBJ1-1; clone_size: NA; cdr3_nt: TGTGCCAGCTCACCACGAAGGGACAGGGGGGGCACTGAAGCTTTCTTT; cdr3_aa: CASSPRRDRGGTEAFF
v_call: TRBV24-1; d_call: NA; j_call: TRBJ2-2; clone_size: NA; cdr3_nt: TGTGCCACCAGTGATTTGGTCAGAAGCACCGGGGAGCTGTTTTTT; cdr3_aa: CATSDLVRSTGELFF
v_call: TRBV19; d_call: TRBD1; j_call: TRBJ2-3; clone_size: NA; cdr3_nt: TGTGCCAGTGCGACAGGGGTAGCAGATACGCAGTATTTT; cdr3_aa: CASATGVADTQYF
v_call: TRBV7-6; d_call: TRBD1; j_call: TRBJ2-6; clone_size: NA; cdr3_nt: TGTGCCAGCAGCCCCTTAACAGGGGTCGGGGCCAACGTCCTGACTTTC; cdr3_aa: CASSPLTGVGANVLTF
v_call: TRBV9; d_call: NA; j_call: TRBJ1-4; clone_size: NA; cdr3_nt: TGTGCCAGCAGCGTAGATGGGGGTAGGAGGAAAACTAATGAAAAACTGTTTTTT; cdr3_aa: CASSVDGGRRKTNEKLFF
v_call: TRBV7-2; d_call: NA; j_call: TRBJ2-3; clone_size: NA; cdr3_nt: TGTGCCAGCGCCCCCCCAGCGACCTTTTCTTGGGGAGATACGCAGTATTTT; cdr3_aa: CASAPPATFSWGDTQYF
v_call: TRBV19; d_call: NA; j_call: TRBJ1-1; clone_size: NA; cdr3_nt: TGTGCCAGTAGCTATTTGGGGCAGGGTAACACTGAAGCTTTCTTT; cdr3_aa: CASSYLGQGNTEAFF
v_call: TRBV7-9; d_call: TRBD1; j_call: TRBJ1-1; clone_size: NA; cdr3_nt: TGTGCCAGCAGCCCCCAGCAGGGGGAGAGGTACACTGAAGCTTTCTTT; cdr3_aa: CASSPQQGERYTEAFF
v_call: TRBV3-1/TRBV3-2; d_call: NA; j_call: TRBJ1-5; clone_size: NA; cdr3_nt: TGTGCCAGCAGCCAAGAAGGTGGAGTGGGGGCCCAAAATCAGCCCCAGCATTTT; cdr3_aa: CASSQEGGVGAQNQPQHF
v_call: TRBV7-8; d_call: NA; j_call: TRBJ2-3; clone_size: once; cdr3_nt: TGTGCCAGCAGCTCGCCTCTGAGCACAGATACGCAGTATTTT; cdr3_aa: CASSSPLSTDTQYF
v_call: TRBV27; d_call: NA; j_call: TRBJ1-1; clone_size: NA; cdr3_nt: TGTGCCAGCGCAAACGGGGGGGCGCCGACTGAAGCTTTCTTT; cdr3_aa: CASANGGAPTEAFF
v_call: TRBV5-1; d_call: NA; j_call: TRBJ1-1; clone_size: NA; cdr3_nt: TGCGCCAGCAGGCAGCTCATGAACACTGAAGCTTTCTTT; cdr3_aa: CASRQLMNTEAFF
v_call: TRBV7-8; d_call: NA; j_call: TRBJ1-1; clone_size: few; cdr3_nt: TGTGCCAGCAGCTTAATGACTGAAGCTTTCTTT; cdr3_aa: CASSLMTEAFF
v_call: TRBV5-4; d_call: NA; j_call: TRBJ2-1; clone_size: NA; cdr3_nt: TGTGCCAGCAGCTTCCGGACAGAAAACAATGAGCAGTTCTTC; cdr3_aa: CASSFRTENNEQFF
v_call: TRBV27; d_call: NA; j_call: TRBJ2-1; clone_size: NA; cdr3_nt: TGTGCCAGCAGTTTATCGATACGGGGATACAATGAGCAGTTCTTC; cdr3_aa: CASSLSIRGYNEQFF
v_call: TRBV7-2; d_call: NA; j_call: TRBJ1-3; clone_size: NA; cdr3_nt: TGTGCCAGCAGCCTGGGTGCGGGACACTCAGGAAACACCATATATTTT; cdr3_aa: CASSLGAGHSGNTIYF
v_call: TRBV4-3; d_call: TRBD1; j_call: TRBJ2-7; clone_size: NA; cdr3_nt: TGCGCCAGCAGCCAACGACAGGGTGTCTCCTACGAGCAGTACTTC; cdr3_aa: CASSQRQGVSYEQYF
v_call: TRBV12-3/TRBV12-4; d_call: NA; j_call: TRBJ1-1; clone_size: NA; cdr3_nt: TGTGCCACCGGGGGGGGTGTGAACACTGAAGCTTTCTTT; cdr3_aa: CATGGGVNTEAFF
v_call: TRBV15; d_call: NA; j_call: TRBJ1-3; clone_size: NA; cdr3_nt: TGTGCCACCAGCGAATTATCCTCTGGAAACACCATATATTTT; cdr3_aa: CATSELSSGNTIYF
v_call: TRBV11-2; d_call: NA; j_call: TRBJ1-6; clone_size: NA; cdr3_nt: TGTGCCAGCAGCTTAAATCGGGGGAGGGAGAATTCACCCCTCCACTTT; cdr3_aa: CASSLNRGRENSPLHF
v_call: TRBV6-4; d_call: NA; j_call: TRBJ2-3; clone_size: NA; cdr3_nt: TGTGCCAGCAGTCCTCAGGCAGGGGCGAGCACAGATACGCAGTATTTT; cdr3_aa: CASSPQAGASTDTQYF
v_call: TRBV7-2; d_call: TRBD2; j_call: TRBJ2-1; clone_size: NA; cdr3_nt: TGTGCCAGCAGCTCTCCTAGCGGGGGGCTCTCCTACAATGAGCAGTTCTTC; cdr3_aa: CASSSPSGGLSYNEQFF
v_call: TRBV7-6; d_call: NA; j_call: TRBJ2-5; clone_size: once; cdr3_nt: TGTGCCAGCACCTCGCCCGCTAGGACCCAGTACTTC; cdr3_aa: CASTSPARTQYF
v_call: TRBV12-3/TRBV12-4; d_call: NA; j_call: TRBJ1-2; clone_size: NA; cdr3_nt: TGTGCCAGCAGTTTATTGCAGGAGGGCTACACCTTC; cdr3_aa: CASSLLQEGYTF
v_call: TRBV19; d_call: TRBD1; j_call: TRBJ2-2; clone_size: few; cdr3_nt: TGTGCCAGTAGCCCGACAGGGGCGAACACCGGGGAGCTGTTTTTT; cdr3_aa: CASSPTGANTGELFF
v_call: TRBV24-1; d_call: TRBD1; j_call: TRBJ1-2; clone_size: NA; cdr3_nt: TGTGCCACCAGTGATAGGACAGGCCCCGACTATGGCTACACCTTC; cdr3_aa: CATSDRTGPDYGYTF
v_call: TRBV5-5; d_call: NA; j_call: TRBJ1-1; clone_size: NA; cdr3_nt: TGTGCCAGCAGCTTGGTAGGGGGACTTGAAGCTTTCTTT; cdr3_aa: CASSLVGGLEAFF
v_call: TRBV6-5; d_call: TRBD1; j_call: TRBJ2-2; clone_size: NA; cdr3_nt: TGTGCCAGCAGCCCAGGGGGCCCGAACACCGGGGAGCTGTTTTTT; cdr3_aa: CASSPGGPNTGELFF
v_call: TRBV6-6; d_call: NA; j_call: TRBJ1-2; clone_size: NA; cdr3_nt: TGTGCCAGCAGTCCGGAACCCTATGGCTACACCTTC; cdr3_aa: CASSPEPYGYTF
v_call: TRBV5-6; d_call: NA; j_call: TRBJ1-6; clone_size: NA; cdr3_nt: TGTGCCAGCAGCTGGGGCGGGCGGCGAGTCCTCCACTTT; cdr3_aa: CASSWGGRRVLHF